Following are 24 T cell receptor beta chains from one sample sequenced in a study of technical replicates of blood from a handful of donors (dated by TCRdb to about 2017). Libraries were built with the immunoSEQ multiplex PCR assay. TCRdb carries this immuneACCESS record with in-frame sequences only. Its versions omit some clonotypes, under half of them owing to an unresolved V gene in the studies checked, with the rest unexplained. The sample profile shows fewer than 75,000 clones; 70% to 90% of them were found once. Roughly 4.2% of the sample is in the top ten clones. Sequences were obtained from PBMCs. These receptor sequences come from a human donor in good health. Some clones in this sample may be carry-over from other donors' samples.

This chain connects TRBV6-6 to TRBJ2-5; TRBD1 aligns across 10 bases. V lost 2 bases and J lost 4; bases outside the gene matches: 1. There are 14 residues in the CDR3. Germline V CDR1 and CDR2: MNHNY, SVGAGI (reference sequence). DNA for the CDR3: TGTGCCAGCAGTTACCGGGACAGGGGAGAGACCCAGTACTTC. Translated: CASSYRDRGETQYF.

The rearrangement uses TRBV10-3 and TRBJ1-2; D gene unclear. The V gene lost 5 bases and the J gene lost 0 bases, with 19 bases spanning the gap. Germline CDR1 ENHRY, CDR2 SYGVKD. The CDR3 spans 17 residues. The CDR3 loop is CAISSPPAGESNYGYTF. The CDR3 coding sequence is TGTGCCATCAGTTCCCCCCCCGCGGGAGAGTCTAACTATGGCTACACCTTC.

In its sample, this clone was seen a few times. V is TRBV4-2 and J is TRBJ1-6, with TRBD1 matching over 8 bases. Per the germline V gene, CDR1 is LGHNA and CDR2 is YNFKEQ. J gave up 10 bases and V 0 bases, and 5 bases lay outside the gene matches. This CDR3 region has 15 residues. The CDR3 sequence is CASSQDPGGGSPLHF. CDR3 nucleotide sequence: TGTGCCAGCAGCCAAGATCCAGGGGGCGGGTCACCCCTCCACTTT.

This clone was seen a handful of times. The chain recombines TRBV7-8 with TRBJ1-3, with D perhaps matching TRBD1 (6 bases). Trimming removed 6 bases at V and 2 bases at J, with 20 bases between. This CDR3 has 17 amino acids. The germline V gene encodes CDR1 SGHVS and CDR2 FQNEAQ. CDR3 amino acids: CASRGAWRESAGNTIYF. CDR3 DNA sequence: TGTGCCAGCAGGGGGGCTTGGCGGGAGAGCGCTGGAAACACCATATATTTT.

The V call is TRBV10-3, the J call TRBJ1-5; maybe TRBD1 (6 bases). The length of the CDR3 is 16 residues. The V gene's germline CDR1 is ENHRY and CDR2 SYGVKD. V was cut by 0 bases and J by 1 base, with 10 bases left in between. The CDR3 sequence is CAISESGGGSNQPQHF. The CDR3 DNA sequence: TGTGCCATCAGTGAGTCGGGAGGGGGGAGCAATCAGCCCCAGCATTTT.

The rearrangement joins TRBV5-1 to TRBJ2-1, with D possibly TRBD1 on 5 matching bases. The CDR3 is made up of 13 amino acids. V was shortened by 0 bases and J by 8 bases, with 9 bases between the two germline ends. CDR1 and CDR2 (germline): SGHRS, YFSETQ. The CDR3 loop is CASSLDPRDEQFF. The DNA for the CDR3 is TGCGCCAGCAGCTTGGATCCCAGGGATGAGCAGTTCTTC. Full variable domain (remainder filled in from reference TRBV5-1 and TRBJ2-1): KAGVTQTPRYLIKTRGQQVTLSCSPISGHRSVSWYQQTPGQGLQFLFEYFSETQRNKGNFPGRFSGRQFSNSRSEMNVSTLELGDSALYLCASSLDPRDEQFFGPGTRLTVL.

As DNA, the CDR3 is TGTGCCAGCACCGAGACTAGCGGGGCTGTAAGTGAGCAGTTCTTC. Translating gives CASTETSGAVSEQFF. The V call is TRBV6-5, the J call TRBJ2-1; 11 nucleotides agree with TRBD2. Germline values: CDR1 MNHEY, CDR2 SVGAGI. The CDR3 runs to 15 residues. The junction had 11 bases not matched to a gene; V was cut back by 7 bases and J by 9 bases.

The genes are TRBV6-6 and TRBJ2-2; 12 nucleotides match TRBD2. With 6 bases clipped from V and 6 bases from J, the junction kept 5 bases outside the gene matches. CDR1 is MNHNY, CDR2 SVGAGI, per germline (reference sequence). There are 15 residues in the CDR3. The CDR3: CASSPGLAGSGELFF. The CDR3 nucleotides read TGTGCCAGCAGCCCGGGACTAGCGGGTTCCGGGGAGCTGTTTTTT.

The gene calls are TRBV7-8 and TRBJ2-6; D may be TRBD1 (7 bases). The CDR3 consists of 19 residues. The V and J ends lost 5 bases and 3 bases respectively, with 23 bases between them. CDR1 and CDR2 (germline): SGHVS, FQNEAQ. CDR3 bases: TGTGCCAGCAGCCAGGGGGGCCCCAGGGGTGGGTATGGGGCCAACGTCCTGACTTTC. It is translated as CASSQGGPRGGYGANVLTF.

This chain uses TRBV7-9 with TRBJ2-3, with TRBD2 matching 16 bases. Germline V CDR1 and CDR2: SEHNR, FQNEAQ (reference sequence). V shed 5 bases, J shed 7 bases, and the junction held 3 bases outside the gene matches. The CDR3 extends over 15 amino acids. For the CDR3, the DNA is TGTGCCAGCAGCGGGACTAGCGGGGGGGAGTATACGCAGTATTTT. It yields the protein CASSGTSGGEYTQYF.

The CDR3 DNA reads TGTGCCATCAGGATTACAGGGGGCGGCACTGAAGCTTTCTTT. Its protein is CAIRITGGGTEAFF. The chain employs TRBV10-3 and TRBJ1-1; 9 bases align to TRBD1. This CDR3 is built from 14 residues. Germline V gives CDR1 ENHRY, CDR2 SYGVKD. Unmatched junction bases numbered 6, after V lost 6 bases and J lost 4 bases.

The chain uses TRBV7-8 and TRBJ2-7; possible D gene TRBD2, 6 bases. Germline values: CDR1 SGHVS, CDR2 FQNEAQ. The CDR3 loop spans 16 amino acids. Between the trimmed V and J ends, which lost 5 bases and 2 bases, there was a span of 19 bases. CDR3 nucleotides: TGTGCCAGCAGCCACCCCTCGGGGGACTCCACCTACGAGCAGTACTTC. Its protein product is CASSHPSGDSTYEQYF.

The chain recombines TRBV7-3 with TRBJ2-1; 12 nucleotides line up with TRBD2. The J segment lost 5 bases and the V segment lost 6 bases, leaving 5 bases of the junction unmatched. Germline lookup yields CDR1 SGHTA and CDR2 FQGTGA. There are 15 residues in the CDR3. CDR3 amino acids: CASSLLAGGNNEQFF. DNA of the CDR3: TGTGCCAGCAGTCTGCTAGCGGGGGGGAACAATGAGCAGTTCTTC.

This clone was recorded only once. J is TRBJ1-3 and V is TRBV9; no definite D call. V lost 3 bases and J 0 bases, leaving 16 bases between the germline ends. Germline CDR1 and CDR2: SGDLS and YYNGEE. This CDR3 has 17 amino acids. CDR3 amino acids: CASSGTSSGNSGNTIYF. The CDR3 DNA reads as TGTGCCAGCAGCGGAACTTCGAGCGGCAACTCTGGAAACACCATATATTTT.

In DNA form, the CDR3 reads TGTGCCAGCAGCCAGGGACAGGGGGTTGGCGAGCAGTACTTC. Protein product: CASSQGQGVGEQYF. The chain is built from TRBV2 and TRBJ2-7; 11 positions match TRBD1. With 6 bases clipped from V and 6 bases from J, the junction kept 7 bases outside the gene matches. The germline gives CDR1 SNHLY, CDR2 FYNNEI. The CDR3 contains 14 residues.

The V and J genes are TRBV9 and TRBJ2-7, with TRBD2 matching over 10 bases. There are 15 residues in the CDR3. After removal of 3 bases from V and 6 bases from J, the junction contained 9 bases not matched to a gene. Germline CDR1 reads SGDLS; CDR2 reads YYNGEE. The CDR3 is CASSGPEREGSEQYF. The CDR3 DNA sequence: TGTGCCAGCAGCGGCCCAGAGCGGGAGGGCTCCGAGCAGTACTTC.

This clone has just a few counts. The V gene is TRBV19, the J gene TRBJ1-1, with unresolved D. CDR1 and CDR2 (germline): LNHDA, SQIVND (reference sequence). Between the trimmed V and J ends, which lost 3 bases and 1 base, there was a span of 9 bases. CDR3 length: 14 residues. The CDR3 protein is CASSIGSGNTEAFF. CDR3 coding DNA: TGTGCCAGTAGTATTGGGTCGGGGAACACTGAAGCTTTCTTT.

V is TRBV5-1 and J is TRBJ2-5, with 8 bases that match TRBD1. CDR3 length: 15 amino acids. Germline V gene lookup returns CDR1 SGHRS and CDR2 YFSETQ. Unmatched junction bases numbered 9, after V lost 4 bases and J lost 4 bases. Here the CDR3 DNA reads TGCGCCAGCAGCCCGGACCAGGGGGCTTTAGAGACCCAGTACTTC. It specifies CASSPDQGALETQYF.

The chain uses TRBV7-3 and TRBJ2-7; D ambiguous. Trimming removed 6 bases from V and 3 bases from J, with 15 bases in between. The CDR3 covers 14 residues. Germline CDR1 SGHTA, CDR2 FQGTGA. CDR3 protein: CASSFGGVHYEQYF. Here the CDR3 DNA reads TGTGCCAGCAGTTTTGGCGGAGTACACTACGAGCAGTACTTC. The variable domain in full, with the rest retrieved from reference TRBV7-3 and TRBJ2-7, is GAGVSQTPSNKVTEKGKYVELRCDPISGHTALYWYRQSLGQGPEFLIYFQGTGAADDSGLPNDRFFAVRPEGSVSTLKIQRTERGDSAVYLCASSFGGVHYEQYFGPGTRLTVT.

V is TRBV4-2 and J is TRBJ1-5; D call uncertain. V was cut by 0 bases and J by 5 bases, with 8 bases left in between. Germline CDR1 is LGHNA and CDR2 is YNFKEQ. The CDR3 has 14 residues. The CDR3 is CASSQDVEDQPQHF. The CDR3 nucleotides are TGTGCCAGCAGCCAAGATGTAGAGGATCAGCCCCAGCATTTT.

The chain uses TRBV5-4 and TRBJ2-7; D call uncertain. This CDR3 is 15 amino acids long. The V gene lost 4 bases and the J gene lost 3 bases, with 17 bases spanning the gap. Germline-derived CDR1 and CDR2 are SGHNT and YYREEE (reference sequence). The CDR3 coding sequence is TGTGCCAGCAGCACCGGGTCGGCTATAGTCTACGAGCAGTACTTC. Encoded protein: CASSTGSAIVYEQYF. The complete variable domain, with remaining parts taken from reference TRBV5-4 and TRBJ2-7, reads ETGVTQSPTHLIKTRGQQVTLRCSSQSGHNTVSWYQQALGQGPQFIFQYYREEENGRGNFPPRFSGLQFPNYSSELNVNALELDDSALYLCASSTGSAIVYEQYFGPGTRLTVT.

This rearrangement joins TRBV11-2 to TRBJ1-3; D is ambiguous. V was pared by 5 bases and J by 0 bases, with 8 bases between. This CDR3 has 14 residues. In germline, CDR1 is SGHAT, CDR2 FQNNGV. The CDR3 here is CASSKINSGNTIYF. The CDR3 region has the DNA TGTGCCAGCAGCAAAATTAACTCTGGAAACACCATATATTTT.

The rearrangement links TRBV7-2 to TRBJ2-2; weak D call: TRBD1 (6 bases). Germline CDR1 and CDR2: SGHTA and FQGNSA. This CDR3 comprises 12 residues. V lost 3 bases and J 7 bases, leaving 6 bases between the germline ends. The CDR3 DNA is TGTGCCAGCAGCTTCAGGGGCGGGGAGCTGTTTTTT. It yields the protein CASSFRGGELFF.

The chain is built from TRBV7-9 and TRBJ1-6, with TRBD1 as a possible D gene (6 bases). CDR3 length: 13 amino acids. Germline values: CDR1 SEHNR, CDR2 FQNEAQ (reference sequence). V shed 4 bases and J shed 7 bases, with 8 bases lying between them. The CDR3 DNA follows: TGTGCCAGCAGCTCGACAGGAAATTCACCCCTCCACTTT. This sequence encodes CASSSTGNSPLHF.